Presented here are 18 T cell receptor beta chains from one specimen sequenced in a study of shared T cell receptors in the human thymus (dated by TCRdb to the early 2020s). Libraries were built with the immunoSEQ multiplex PCR assay. TCRdb obtained this table from immuneACCESS and retained in-frame rearrangements with V and J assigned. These tables miss some clones; where compared with another copy, unresolved V genes account for less than half of the shortfall, and the remainder is unexplained. This sample gives fewer than 700,000 clones in total; roughly 90% of them show up just once. The top ten constitute 0.0095% to 0.012% of the sample. The same sample was also used in a study of human thymus T cells.

Source material: thymocytes. These receptors came from a boy in the first two years of life with a congenital heart defect. Donor details come from another sample of the same person, matched by shared clones.

V gene TRBV4-1 combines with J gene TRBJ2-7; 8 bases line up with TRBD2. Germline trimming cut 4 bases from V and 1 base from J; bases unmatched to any gene: 12. Germline assignment: CDR1 MGHRA and CDR2 YSYEKL. The CDR3 contains 17 residues. CDR3 residues: CASSPRIPGLESYEQYF. As DNA, the CDR3 is TGCGCCAGCAGCCCACGAATCCCGGGACTAGAATCCTACGAGCAGTACTTC.

This chain joins TRBV6-1 and TRBJ2-7; TRBD2 matches 10 bases. This CDR3 comprises 18 residues. After removal of 4 bases from V and 2 bases from J, the junction contained 14 bases not matched to a gene. Germline CDR1 and CDR2: MNHNS and SASEGT. The CDR3 protein is CASSGRFTGTSVTYEQYF. The CDR3 DNA follows: TGTGCCAGCAGTGGCCGCTTTACCGGGACTAGCGTAACCTACGAGCAGTACTTC.

The chain recombines TRBV30 with TRBJ2-3; 13 nucleotides align to TRBD2. The germline CDR1 and CDR2 sequences are GTSNPN and SVGIG (reference sequence). Trimming at V came to 5 bases and at J to 2 bases, leaving 28 bases not matched to a gene. The CDR3 loop spans 23 amino acids. Here the CDR3 reads CAWLPSGTPRTSGRPSHTDTQYF. Written as DNA, the CDR3 is TGTGCCTGGCTCCCTTCCGGGACACCGAGGACTAGCGGGAGACCGTCGCACACAGATACGCAGTATTTT.

The chain couples TRBV11-2 to TRBJ2-7, with 11 bases aligning to TRBD1. V dropped 1 base and J dropped 4; count of bases not matched to a gene: 6. This CDR3 has 16 residues. Germline CDR1 SGHAT, CDR2 FQNNGV. The CDR3 sequence: CASSLGPRDRGYEQYF. CDR3 DNA sequence: TGTGCCAGCAGCTTAGGTCCCCGGGACAGGGGGTACGAGCAGTACTTC.

The genes are TRBV28 and TRBJ2-1; 8 positions match TRBD2. Trimming took 6 bases from V and 0 from J; bases not matched to a gene: 13. Germline CDR1 reads MDHEN; CDR2 reads SYDVKM. This CDR3 has 18 residues. In nucleotides, the CDR3 is TGTGCCAGCAGCTGGCCGGGGGGCGGGAGGCCCTCCTACAATGAGCAGTTCTTC. Amino acids: CASSWPGGGRPSYNEQFF.

This clone was seen just once. The gene calls are TRBV27 and TRBJ2-5; no firm D call. This CDR3 is 16 amino acids long. CDR1 is MNHEY, CDR2 SMNVEV, per germline (reference sequence). Deletions cut 2 bases from V and 3 bases from J, with 16 bases between. The CDR3 nucleotides read TGTGCCAGCAGTTTAGCACCCCCAGATTTGGAAGAGACCCAGTACTTC. This sequence encodes CASSLAPPDLEETQYF.

This clone was found a few times. The chain joins TRBV28 to TRBJ2-1; TRBD2 agrees at 11 bases. Germline CDR1 is MDHEN and CDR2 is SYDVKM. The length of the CDR3 is 14 residues. Germline trimming cut 5 bases from V and 7 bases from J; bases unmatched to any gene: 4. The CDR3 nucleotides read TGTGCCAGCAGTCTTAGCGGGAGGGCTAATGAGCAGTTCTTC. Encoded protein: CASSLSGRANEQFF.

The chain carries TRBV28 and TRBJ2-3; 7 bases match TRBD2. The germline V gene has CDR1 MDHEN and CDR2 SYDVKM. V lost 6 bases to trimming and J lost 6 bases; unmatched junction nucleotides: 18. The CDR3 has 17 amino acids. For the CDR3, the DNA is TGTGCCAGCAGGGACCCAATGGGAGATGGACTAGAGGATACGCAGTATTTT. It encodes CASRDPMGDGLEDTQYF.

CDR3 coding DNA: TGCGCCAGCAGCATAGGACAGTACACCGGGGAGCTGTTTTTT. Residues: CASSIGQYTGELFF. This sequence joins TRBV4-1 and TRBJ2-2; D perhaps matches TRBD1 (6 bases). The germline V and J ends were trimmed by 5 bases and 3 bases, with 10 bases remaining between them. There are 14 residues in the CDR3. Germline V gives CDR1 MGHRA, CDR2 YSYEKL.

The chain combines TRBV10-1 with TRBJ2-1, with D possibly being TRBD2 (6 bases). From germline, CDR1 is WNHNN and CDR2 SYGVQD (reference sequence). Trimming removed 0 bases at V and 4 bases at J, with 16 bases between. This CDR3 is 17 amino acids long. The DNA of the CDR3 is TGCGCCAGCAGTGAGTCGGGCAAGACTAGTGAGTACAATGAGCAGTTCTTC. Translated: CASSESGKTSEYNEQFF.

This clone has a single count. The gene calls are TRBV4-1 and TRBJ2-7; 14 nucleotides match TRBD2. In germline, CDR1 is MGHRA, CDR2 YSYEKL. This CDR3 contains 18 residues. Trimming removed 3 bases from V and 1 base from J; junction bases left unmatched: 8. For the CDR3, the DNA is TGCGCCAGCAGCCATCGAGGACTAGCGGGAGGAGTATCCTACGAGCAGTACTTC. It specifies CASSHRGLAGGVSYEQYF.

This clone occurred once. The rearrangement joins TRBV5-1 to TRBJ2-2; 12 bases fit TRBD1. From germline, CDR1 is SGHRS and CDR2 YFSETQ. V was pared by 3 bases and J by 6 bases, with 21 bases of the junction left unmatched. This CDR3 is 21 amino acids long. The CDR3 region is CASSSGEGQGATAGAPGELFF. The CDR3 nucleotides read TGCGCCAGCAGCTCCGGCGAGGGACAGGGGGCAACAGCGGGAGCCCCCGGGGAGCTGTTTTTT.

The chain uses TRBV18 and TRBJ1-1; maybe TRBD1 (6 bases). CDR3 length equals 15 residues. Trimming removed 3 bases at V and 1 base at J, with 12 bases between. Germline assignment: CDR1 KGHSH and CDR2 LQKENI. In DNA, the CDR3 is TGTGCCAGCTCACCGGGGACAACACGGAACACTGAAGCTTTCTTT. Protein product: CASSPGTTRNTEAFF.

The J gene is TRBJ2-3, the V gene TRBV27; D ambiguous. V shed 1 base and J shed 3 bases, with 17 bases lying between them. Germline V gives CDR1 MNHEY, CDR2 SMNVEV (reference sequence). The CDR3 extends over 17 amino acids. This chain's CDR3 is CASSLFSPGVTTDTQYF. CDR3 in DNA: TGTGCCAGCAGTTTATTTTCCCCGGGTGTCACGACAGATACGCAGTATTTT.

The chain couples TRBV25-1 to TRBJ1-2, with 9 bases aligning to TRBD1. The CDR3 is 16 residues long. Germline CDR1 reads MGHDK; CDR2 reads SYGVNS. V shed 3 bases, J shed 0 bases, and the junction held 5 bases outside the gene matches. The CDR3 loop reads CASSDRTGEANYGYTF. DNA of the CDR3: TGTGCCAGCAGTGATAGGACAGGGGAAGCTAACTATGGCTACACCTTC.

V gene TRBV4-3 combines with J gene TRBJ2-2, with 10 bases lining up with TRBD1. Germline trimming cut 0 bases from V and 6 bases from J; bases unmatched to any gene: 4. The CDR3 is 16 amino acids. Germline V gives CDR1 LGHNA, CDR2 YSLEER. CDR3 DNA: TGCGCCAGCAGCCAAGATCCCGGACAGGGGGCCGGGGAGCTGTTTTTT. Encoded protein: CASSQDPGQGAGELFF.

The chain uses TRBV5-8 and TRBJ2-7; 8 bases align to TRBD2. The V segment lost 2 bases and the J segment 3 bases; nucleotides outside the gene matches: 7. The CDR3 sequence is 15 residues long. Germline V CDR1 and CDR2: SGHTS, YDEGEE. The CDR3 here is CASSFVGRAVYEQYF. CDR3 in DNA: TGTGCCAGCAGCTTTGTCGGGAGGGCCGTCTACGAGCAGTACTTC.

For the CDR3, the DNA is TGCGCCAGCAGCCAAGTTGAGACAGGGGACGCCATATATTTT. Protein sequence: CASSQVETGDAIYF. The rearrangement links TRBV4-3 to TRBJ1-3; 8 bases are a match to TRBD1. CDR3 length: 14 residues. J lost 11 bases, V lost 1 base, and 7 bases had no gene match. Germline assignment: CDR1 LGHNA and CDR2 YSLEER.